This T cell receptor beta chain was obtained from a study of T cell repertoires in cytomegalovirus infection. Study-level information: Public TCR beta signature analysis indicated the presence of both CMV infection and matching HLA type. Findings of the study overall: CMV carriers with the relevant HLA were identified by cumulative public TCR beta family frequency.

TCRdb re-called the reads through MiXCR, storing one row per CDR3 protein. Here the sample spans 230,000 or so distinct CDR3 sequences, approximately 15% being singletons. The germline V gene encodes CDR1 LNHNV and CDR2 YYDKDF (reference sequence). The length of the CDR3 is 15 residues. V lost 5 bases, J lost 5 bases, and 16 bases lay in between. Points on this clonotype: Its specificity is unknown.

The origin of this receptor is a human donor in good health (CMV status not recorded). Some clones in this sample may be carry-over from other donors' samples. The sequenced sample consisted of CD8+ T cells from PBMCs. The V call is TRBV15, the J call TRBJ1-5; TRBD1 is a possible D gene (6 bases). The CDR3 reads CATSGVPGGDQPQHF. The CDR3 DNA follows: TGTGCCACCAGCGGGGTGCCCGGGGGCGATCAGCCCCAGCATTTT.